A selection of T cell receptor beta chains follows, all from one sample in a study of T cell repertoires in aging, cancer and after chemotherapy. Each CDR3 protein gets one entry after TCRdb re-called the multiplex PCR reads with MiXCR. The sample yields around 6,200 distinct CDR3 sequences, around 30% seen once. The sample comprised blood. Receptors were obtained from a human donor with a blood cancer. Each CDR3 is given with its conserved first and last residue. Each record gives: V gene, J gene, clone size, D gene, CDR3 DNA, CDR3 protein. The D gene is left open where the match is weak. Where a row states a size, it is once, few, many or the class of an expanded clone; other rows omit it.

v_call: TRBV12-3/TRBV12-4; j_call: TRBJ2-7; clone_size: -; d_call: TRBD2; cdr3_nt: TGTGCCAGCAGTTTCCTGTTGGACACAGCGGGACGGTACGAGCAGTACTTC; cdr3_aa: CASSFLLDTAGRYEQYF
v_call: TRBV6-5; j_call: TRBJ2-7; clone_size: -; d_call: TRBD2; cdr3_nt: TGTGCCAGCAGTTACGGGGCTAGCGGGAGCGAGCAGTACTTC; cdr3_aa: CASSYGASGSEQYF
v_call: TRBV7-9; j_call: TRBJ1-2; clone_size: -; d_call: TRBD1; cdr3_nt: TGTGCCAGCAGCGCTGACAGGGCTGGCTACACCTTC; cdr3_aa: CASSADRAGYTF
v_call: TRBV7-9; j_call: TRBJ2-7; clone_size: -; d_call: -; cdr3_nt: TGTGCCAGCAGCTTAACGGGAATGACAGGCGAGCAGTGCTTC; cdr3_aa: CASSLTGMTGEQCF
v_call: TRBV6-6; j_call: TRBJ2-1; clone_size: -; d_call: TRBD2; cdr3_nt: TGTGCCAGCAGTTCCGGACTAGCGGGAGTGAGTCCCCCTGAGCAGTTCTTC; cdr3_aa: CASSSGLAGVSPPEQFF
v_call: TRBV5-1; j_call: TRBJ2-3; clone_size: -; d_call: -; cdr3_nt: TGCGCCAGCAGCTTGTCGCCTATCACGGATAGCACAGATACGCAGTATTTT; cdr3_aa: CASSLSPITDSTDTQYF
v_call: TRBV20-1; j_call: TRBJ2-5; clone_size: few; d_call: -; cdr3_nt: TGCAGTGCTCTGGGACAACCTGAGGGAGAGACCCAGTACTTC; cdr3_aa: CSALGQPEGETQYF
v_call: TRBV20-1; j_call: TRBJ2-1; clone_size: few; d_call: TRBD2; cdr3_nt: TGCAGCCAGGCGGAACTAGCGGGATTCTATGAGCAGTTCTTC; cdr3_aa: CSQAELAGFYEQFF
v_call: TRBV19; j_call: TRBJ2-3; clone_size: medium-sized; d_call: TRBD1; cdr3_nt: TGTGCCAGTAGTATGCTGACAGGGTCGTACACAGATACGCAGTATTTT; cdr3_aa: CASSMLTGSYTDTQYF
v_call: TRBV7-9; j_call: TRBJ2-5; clone_size: -; d_call: -; cdr3_nt: TGTGCCAGGAGCTTGAAAGAGACCCAGTACTTC; cdr3_aa: CARSLKETQYF
v_call: TRBV6-1; j_call: TRBJ2-1; clone_size: -; d_call: TRBD2; cdr3_nt: TGTGCCAGCAGTGAACTAGCGGGAGGCCCCCCGGAGCAGTTCTTC; cdr3_aa: CASSELAGGPPEQFF
v_call: TRBV10-3; j_call: TRBJ2-7; clone_size: -; d_call: TRBD1; cdr3_nt: TGTGCCATCAGTGTTGGTACAGGGGAGGAGCAGTACTTC; cdr3_aa: CAISVGTGEEQYF
v_call: TRBV5-5; j_call: TRBJ2-7; clone_size: few; d_call: TRBD1; cdr3_nt: TGTGCCAGCAGCTGGGGGACAGGCTACGAGCAGTACTTC; cdr3_aa: CASSWGTGYEQYF
v_call: TRBV19; j_call: TRBJ1-1; clone_size: few; d_call: -; cdr3_nt: TGTGCCAGTAGAATCCACGGGACCGAGATGAACACTGAAGCTTTCTTT; cdr3_aa: CASRIHGTEMNTEAFF
v_call: TRBV18; j_call: TRBJ2-5; clone_size: medium-sized; d_call: -; cdr3_nt: TGTGCCAGCTCACCACCTGGGAGCGCAGACCCCCGGACCCAGTACTTC; cdr3_aa: CASSPPGSADPRTQYF
v_call: TRBV7-9; j_call: TRBJ2-1; clone_size: few; d_call: -; cdr3_nt: TGTGCCAGCAGCTTCCCCCCTCAGGGGAACAATGAGCAGTTCTTC; cdr3_aa: CASSFPPQGNNEQFF
v_call: TRBV24-1; j_call: TRBJ1-2; clone_size: -; d_call: -; cdr3_nt: TGTGCCACCATGGTCATTCTCGGAGGCTACACCTTC; cdr3_aa: CATMVILGGYTF
v_call: TRBV6-1; j_call: TRBJ2-1; clone_size: medium-sized; d_call: TRBD2; cdr3_nt: TGTGCCAGCAGTGAAGGGCTAGCGGAGTACAATGAGCAGTTCTTC; cdr3_aa: CASSEGLAEYNEQFF
v_call: TRBV11-2; j_call: TRBJ2-7; clone_size: -; d_call: -; cdr3_nt: TGTGCCAGCAGCCTCGGATCGGGACGCTACTACGAGCAGTACTTC; cdr3_aa: CASSLGSGRYYEQYF
v_call: TRBV13; j_call: TRBJ2-5; clone_size: medium-sized; d_call: -; cdr3_nt: TGTGCCAGCAGCTTATATGAGACCCAGTACTTC; cdr3_aa: CASSLYETQYF
v_call: TRBV28; j_call: TRBJ2-1; clone_size: -; d_call: TRBD2; cdr3_nt: TGTGCCAGCAGTCCTCTAGCGGGAGGGCCTGAGCAGTTCTTC; cdr3_aa: CASSPLAGGPEQFF
v_call: TRBV15; j_call: TRBJ2-6; clone_size: medium-sized; d_call: -; cdr3_nt: TGTGCCACCAGCGGAAACAGGCGGGTCCTGACTTTC; cdr3_aa: CATSGNRRVLTF
v_call: TRBV30; j_call: TRBJ2-1; clone_size: medium-sized; d_call: -; cdr3_nt: TGTGCGCAGGGATTCTACAATGAGCAGTTCTTC; cdr3_aa: CAQGFYNEQFF
v_call: TRBV7-6; j_call: TRBJ2-1; clone_size: medium-sized; d_call: -; cdr3_nt: TGTGCCAGCAGCGAACCCCGGGACACCGACTCCTACAATGAGCAGTTCTTC; cdr3_aa: CASSEPRDTDSYNEQFF
v_call: TRBV18; j_call: TRBJ2-5; clone_size: few; d_call: TRBD2; cdr3_nt: TGTGCCAGCTCACCTGGGACTAGCGGGACCCACCGGGAGACCCAGTACTTC; cdr3_aa: CASSPGTSGTHRETQYF
v_call: TRBV4-3; j_call: TRBJ1-1; clone_size: -; d_call: -; cdr3_nt: TGTGCCAGCAGCCAAGACCGGGGTACCATGGACACTGAAGCTTTCTTT; cdr3_aa: CASSQDRGTMDTEAFF
v_call: TRBV7-9; j_call: TRBJ2-5; clone_size: -; d_call: -; cdr3_nt: TGTGCCAGCAGCTTACTACAGGGAAAAGAGACCCAGTACTTC; cdr3_aa: CASSLLQGKETQYF
v_call: TRBV4-1; j_call: TRBJ1-4; clone_size: -; d_call: -; cdr3_nt: TGCGCCAGCACCCGGGGGGAAAAACTGTTTTTT; cdr3_aa: CASTRGEKLFF
v_call: TRBV5-5; j_call: TRBJ1-2; clone_size: -; d_call: -; cdr3_nt: TGTGCCAGCAGCTTGGCGGCGGGACGGAACTATGGCTACACCTTC; cdr3_aa: CASSLAAGRNYGYTF
v_call: TRBV20-1; j_call: TRBJ2-4; clone_size: few; d_call: TRBD2; cdr3_nt: TGCAGTGCTAGGGGTAGCGGGTTGGCCAAAAACATTCAGTACTTC; cdr3_aa: CSARGSGLAKNIQYF
v_call: TRBV27; j_call: TRBJ2-5; clone_size: medium-sized; d_call: TRBD1; cdr3_nt: TGTGCCAGCAGTACTTTTGGACAGGGGCAAGAGACCCAGTACTTC; cdr3_aa: CASSTFGQGQETQYF
v_call: TRBV20-1; j_call: TRBJ2-1; clone_size: -; d_call: TRBD2; cdr3_nt: TGCAGTGCTTCTACCCGCGGGAGTGGTTATCGGTTCTTC; cdr3_aa: CSASTRGSGYRFF
v_call: TRBV15; j_call: TRBJ2-2; clone_size: medium-sized; d_call: TRBD2; cdr3_nt: TGTGCCACCACTATGGGACTAGCGGTCAACACCGGGGAGCTGTTTTTT; cdr3_aa: CATTMGLAVNTGELFF
v_call: TRBV27; j_call: TRBJ1-5; clone_size: few; d_call: -; cdr3_nt: TGTGCCAGCAGTTTCCAGCCCTCGCAGCCGCCCCAGCATTTT; cdr3_aa: CASSFQPSQPPQHF
v_call: TRBV14; j_call: TRBJ2-3; clone_size: medium-sized; d_call: -; cdr3_nt: TGTGCCAGCAGCCGAATCGGCGATACGCAGTATTTT; cdr3_aa: CASSRIGDTQYF
v_call: TRBV6-1; j_call: TRBJ2-7; clone_size: medium-sized; d_call: -; cdr3_nt: TGTGCCAGCAGACCTTGGGCCACCGCCTCCTACGAGCAGTACTTC; cdr3_aa: CASRPWATASYEQYF
v_call: TRBV20-1; j_call: TRBJ2-1; clone_size: medium-sized; d_call: -; cdr3_nt: TGCAGTGCCGGAGGGCCCTCCTACAATGAGCAGTTCTTC; cdr3_aa: CSAGGPSYNEQFF
v_call: TRBV18; j_call: TRBJ2-1; clone_size: medium-sized; d_call: -; cdr3_nt: TGTGCCAGCTCACCACGTTTGGCGGAAAGCTCCTACAATGAGCAGTTCTTC; cdr3_aa: CASSPRLAESSYNEQFF
v_call: TRBV4-2; j_call: TRBJ2-1; clone_size: -; d_call: TRBD2; cdr3_nt: TGCGCCAGCAGCCAAGATCGGAGCGGGGGGGGATACAATGAGCAGTTCTTC; cdr3_aa: CASSQDRSGGGYNEQFF
v_call: TRBV12-3/TRBV12-4; j_call: TRBJ1-1; clone_size: -; d_call: -; cdr3_nt: TGTGCCAGCAGCATTGACAGCCAAGCTTTCTTT; cdr3_aa: CASSIDSQAFF
v_call: TRBV20-1; j_call: TRBJ2-1; clone_size: -; d_call: TRBD2; cdr3_nt: TGCAGTCATTCTAGCGGGAGGGTCGTTGATGAGCAGTTCTTC; cdr3_aa: CSHSSGRVVDEQFF
v_call: TRBV27; j_call: TRBJ2-2; clone_size: medium-sized; d_call: TRBD2; cdr3_nt: TGTGCCAGCAGTCCGAGGACTAGATCGAACACCGGGGAGCTGTTTTTT; cdr3_aa: CASSPRTRSNTGELFF
v_call: TRBV5-8; j_call: TRBJ2-3; clone_size: -; d_call: -; cdr3_nt: TGTGCCAGCAGCTTCGGCACAGGCGTGCAGTATTTT; cdr3_aa: CASSFGTGVQYF
v_call: TRBV14; j_call: TRBJ2-1; clone_size: few; d_call: -; cdr3_nt: TGTGCCAGCAGCTGGGGGCGGATCTCCTACAATGAGCAGTTCTTC; cdr3_aa: CASSWGRISYNEQFF
v_call: TRBV19; j_call: TRBJ1-2; clone_size: few; d_call: -; cdr3_nt: TGTGCCAGTAGAAAGGAGGCGATACTCTATGGCTACACCTTC; cdr3_aa: CASRKEAILYGYTF
v_call: TRBV15; j_call: TRBJ2-5; clone_size: medium-sized; d_call: -; cdr3_nt: TGTGCCACCAGCAGAGGGCAGCAAGAGACCCAGTACTTC; cdr3_aa: CATSRGQQETQYF